Presented here are 23 T cell receptor beta chains from one specimen sequenced in a study of T cells after yellow fever vaccination. A single record per CDR3 protein comes from TCRdb applying MiXCR to the 5' RACE reads. The sample lists approximately 550,000 distinct CDR3 sequences, over 15% occurring once. The specimen comprised PBMCs, sampled 15 days after the yellow fever booster vaccination. Receptor source: a man younger than 40 who received the YFV17D yellow fever vaccine.

This clonotype appeared a few times. The genes are TRBV6-1 and TRBJ1-1; D possibly corresponds to TRBD1 (6 bases). This CDR3 is 15 amino acids long. The V end lost 7 bases, the J end lost 0 bases, and 15 bases lay between the germline ends. Per the germline V gene, CDR1 is MNHNS and CDR2 is SASEGT. CDR3: CASTNGGIMNTEAFF. The DNA of the CDR3 is TGTGCCAGCACTAACGGGGGCATCATGAACACTGAAGCTTTCTTT.

This clonotype was seen a handful of times. The chain employs TRBV7-2 and TRBJ2-7; 7 nucleotides match TRBD2. CDR3 size: 16 residues. Germline V gene sequence: CDR1 SGHTA, CDR2 FQGNSA. V lost 0 bases and J lost 2; bases outside the gene matches: 7. CDR3 amino acids: CASSLAVLATPYEQYF. CDR3 DNA sequence: TGTGCCAGCAGCTTAGCGGTACTAGCGACCCCCTACGAGCAGTACTTC.

This clonotype was counted a few times. The rearrangement links TRBV4-3 to TRBJ2-2; weak D call: TRBD1 (6 bases). The CDR3 spans 14 residues. The germline gives CDR1 LGHNA, CDR2 YSLEER. Trimming left V 8 bases short and J 4 bases short, with 14 bases between. The CDR3 here is CASGKQGSTGELFF. In DNA form, the CDR3 reads TGCGCCAGCGGCAAGCAGGGGAGCACCGGGGAGCTGTTTTTT.

The chain carries TRBV30 and TRBJ1-2, with D unclear. The CDR3 contains 13 residues. Trimming cost V 0 bases and J 8 bases, with 13 bases left between them. CDR1 GTSNPN and CDR2 SVGIG come from the germline V gene (reference sequence). DNA of the CDR3: TGTGCCTGGAGTGTAAACCCGGTCTACGGCTACACCTTC. It translates to CAWSVNPVYGYTF.

This clonotype has at least ten counts. V gene TRBV7-2 combines with J gene TRBJ2-1; possible D gene TRBD1, 6 bases. With 5 bases removed from V and 4 bases from J, the gap between germline ends came to 21 bases. The CDR3 consists of 17 residues. CDR1 is SGHTA, CDR2 FQGNSA, per germline. CDR3 residues: CASSPDRPWGIYNEQFF. CDR3 DNA sequence: TGTGCCAGCAGCCCAGACAGGCCCTGGGGGATATACAATGAGCAGTTCTTC.

This clonotype appeared a few times. The V and J genes are TRBV29-1 and TRBJ2-1; D is unresolved. From germline, CDR1 is SQVTM and CDR2 ANQGSEA. Trimming stripped 6 bases from V and 3 bases from J, with 6 bases between. This CDR3 spans 11 amino acids. In DNA, the CDR3 is TGCAGCGTCCCGCACTACAATGAGCAGTTCTTC. It codes for CSVPHYNEQFF.

CDR3 in amino acids: CASTQQGSVYRRDLVAKNIQYF. The CDR3 coding sequence is TGTGCCAGCACCCAACAGGGGTCTGTTTATCGTCGGGACCTCGTAGCCAAAAACATTCAGTACTTC. V usage is TRBV6-6 and J usage is TRBJ2-4; TRBD1 matches at 7 bases. Trimming removed 7 bases from V and 0 bases from J; junction bases left unmatched: 27. This CDR3 is built from 22 residues. CDR1 is MNHNY and CDR2 is SVGAGI in the germline V gene (reference sequence).

This clonotype was detected a few times. J is TRBJ2-7 and V is TRBV29-1; tentative D call: TRBD2 (5 bases). The V end lost 4 bases, the J end lost 4 bases, and 20 bases lay between the germline ends. Germline CDR1 reads SQVTM; CDR2 reads ANQGSEA. CDR3 length equals 15 residues. DNA for the CDR3: TGCAGCGTTGGAGCGAGAGGGTCCTTGCGATACGAGCAGTACTTC. Amino acid sequence: CSVGARGSLRYEQYF.

Remarks on this clonotype: Given a much more abundant clone one base away, this may be a read error. The chain carries TRBV24-1 and TRBJ2-1; weak D call: TRBD1 (5 bases). CDR1 KGHDR and CDR2 SFDVKD come from the germline V gene. The CDR3 covers 10 residues. This chain's CDR3 is CATKGHERFF. The CDR3 nucleotides are TGTGCCACCAAGGGGCATGAGCGGTTCTTC.

The V call is TRBV7-2, the J call TRBJ2-2; D gene unclear. This CDR3 comprises 14 residues. V was shortened by 1 base and J by 5 bases, with 8 bases between the two germline ends. Germline V CDR1 and CDR2: SGHTA, FQGNSA. CDR3 coding DNA: TGTGCCAGCAGCTTAGTGGTTCAAACCGGGGAGCTGTTTTTT. Residues: CASSLVVQTGELFF.

This rearrangement joins TRBV6-2 or TRBV6-3 to TRBJ1-2; TRBD1 matches at 7 bases. Looked up from germline, CDR1 is MNHEY and CDR2 is SVGEGT. CDR3 length equals 16 residues. The trim removed 0 bases at V and 1 base at J, leaving 5 bases unmatched. CDR3 region: CASSYSIRDSNYGYTF. The CDR3 nucleotides are TGTGCCAGCAGTTACTCAATCCGGGACAGTAACTATGGCTACACCTTC.

This clonotype showed up just a few times. V gene TRBV20-1 combines with J gene TRBJ1-4, with D perhaps matching TRBD1 (5 bases). V was clipped by 6 bases and J by 5 bases, with 16 bases between them. CDR3 length: 14 residues. Germline CDR1 DFQATT, CDR2 SNEGSKA (reference sequence). CDR3 in amino acids: CSALPGTRNEKLFF. Here the CDR3 DNA reads TGCAGTGCCTTACCGGGGACTCGAAATGAAAAACTGTTTTTT.

The chain carries TRBV5-1 and TRBJ2-7; tentatively, D is TRBD1 (6 bases). V gave up 2 bases and J gave up 6 bases, with 15 bases separating them. The CDR3 has 14 residues. Germline V gene data show CDR1 as SGHRS and CDR2 as YFSETQ. CDR3 loop: CASSLTQGPSEQYF. The CDR3 region has the DNA TGCGCCAGCAGCTTAACACAGGGCCCCTCCGAGCAGTACTTC.

The chain couples TRBV5-1 to TRBJ2-1, with D uncertain. The CDR3 loop spans 13 amino acids. Germline V gene sequence: CDR1 SGHRS, CDR2 YFSETQ. V lost 2 bases and J 8 bases, leaving 11 bases between the germline ends. The CDR3 region has the DNA TGCGCCAGCAGCTTACAAGGGCTTGATGAGCAGTTCTTC. It codes for CASSLQGLDEQFF.

The V call is TRBV12-3 or TRBV12-4, the J call TRBJ2-3; 7 nucleotides line up with TRBD2. V dropped 3 bases and J dropped 5; count of bases not matched to a gene: 5. The CDR3 extends over 14 amino acids. The CDR3 is CASSLVAGVDTQYF. The CDR3 DNA sequence: TGTGCCAGCAGTTTGGTTGCGGGAGTAGATACGCAGTATTTT.

The chain couples TRBV18 to TRBJ2-3; 8 positions match TRBD1. J gave up 4 bases and V 3 bases, and 6 bases lay outside the gene matches. Looked up from germline, CDR1 is KGHSH and CDR2 is LQKENI. The CDR3 runs 15 residues. CDR3 sequence reads: CASSPKTGVADTQYF. The DNA for the CDR3 is TGTGCCAGCTCACCTAAGACAGGGGTCGCAGATACGCAGTATTTT.

The chain combines TRBV5-1 with TRBJ2-3; TRBD2 might be the D (5 bases). Germline V gene sequence: CDR1 SGHRS, CDR2 YFSETQ. V was clipped by 3 bases and J by 0 bases, with 11 bases between them. The CDR3 spans 15 residues. The CDR3, as DNA: TGCGCCAGCAGCTCGGCGACTACTAGCACAGATACGCAGTATTTT. Its protein is CASSSATTSTDTQYF.

This chain joins TRBV29-1 and TRBJ2-7, with 10 bases lining up with TRBD2. Looked up from germline, CDR1 is SQVTM and CDR2 is ANQGSEA. This CDR3 comprises 13 residues. V trimming: 8 bases; J trimming: 6 bases; junction bases outside the gene matches: 10. CDR3 protein: CSIRTSGPGEQYF. Written as DNA, the CDR3 is TGCAGCATTCGGACTAGCGGACCTGGCGAGCAGTACTTC.

V is TRBV7-2 and J is TRBJ2-6; no firm D call. The CDR3 extends over 14 amino acids. V lost 5 bases and J 4 bases, leaving 9 bases between the germline ends. CDR1 SGHTA and CDR2 FQGNSA come from the germline V gene. The CDR3 spells CASSAIRGANVLTF. The CDR3 DNA follows: TGTGCCAGCAGCGCGATTCGAGGGGCCAACGTCCTGACTTTC. The whole variable domain, filled in from reference TRBV7-2 and TRBJ2-6, reads GAGVSQSPSNKVTEKGKDVELRCDPISGHTALYWYRQSLGQGLEFLIYFQGNSAPDKSGLPSDRFSAERTGGSVSTLTIQRTQQEDSAVYLCASSAIRGANVLTFGAGSRLTVL.

The V call is TRBV7-2, the J call TRBJ2-3; 8 nucleotides line up with TRBD2. CDR1 and CDR2 from the germline V gene are SGHTA and FQGNSA. CDR3 size: 16 residues. Losses at the gene ends were 0 bases for V and 4 bases for J; bases not matched to a gene: 6. CDR3 region: CASSLAQAGVSDTQYF. CDR3 bases: TGTGCCAGCAGCTTAGCGCAAGCGGGAGTGTCAGATACGCAGTATTTT.

V and J are TRBV12-3 or TRBV12-4 and TRBJ1-1, with D uncertain. The CDR3 is 14 residues long. V lost 3 bases and J 1 base, leaving 9 bases between the germline ends. In DNA form, the CDR3 reads TGTGCCAGCAGTTTCAGTCAGAAGAACACTGAAGCTTTCTTT. Its translation: CASSFSQKNTEAFF.

This clonotype was detected a few times. The rearrangement links TRBV10-3 to TRBJ2-2; D uncertain. V lost 3 bases, J lost 0 bases, and 5 bases lay in between. The CDR3 covers 14 residues. In germline, CDR1 is ENHRY, CDR2 SYGVKD. CDR3 loop: CAISDFANTGELFF. As DNA, the CDR3 is TGTGCCATCAGTGATTTCGCGAACACCGGGGAGCTGTTTTTT.

The CDR3 DNA follows: TGCAGCGTTGGTCAACACACCGGGGAGCTGTTTTTT. Protein: CSVGQHTGELFF. V and J are TRBV29-1 and TRBJ2-2; D is unresolved. The germline CDR1 and CDR2 sequences are SQVTM and ANQGSEA. This CDR3 contains 12 residues. Trimming stripped 4 bases from V and 3 bases from J, with 6 bases between.